This T cell receptor beta chain was sequenced for a study of blood T cells in healthy people across ages. Primers used in a second PCR of roughly 7 to 12 cycles were a sample-barcoded 5' primer and a J-beta primer mix. A template-switch adaptor containing 12 random nucleotides labeled each cDNA molecule. A single record per CDR3 protein comes from TCRdb applying MiXCR to the 5' RACE reads. Of fewer than 2,000,000 distinct CDR3 sequences listed, roughly 43% are singletons. This clonotype was sampled from a human donor in good health. The sequencing sample was made of blood.

The CDR3 DNA reads TGTGCCACCAGTGATGGGCACGGGGGGTACTACACCTTC. This encodes CATSDGHGGYYTF. The J gene is TRBJ1-2, the V gene TRBV24-1, with D possibly matching TRBD1 (5 bases). V lost 3 bases and J 10 bases, leaving 14 bases between the germline ends. This CDR3 comprises 13 residues. Germline loops: CDR1 KGHDR, CDR2 SFDVKD.